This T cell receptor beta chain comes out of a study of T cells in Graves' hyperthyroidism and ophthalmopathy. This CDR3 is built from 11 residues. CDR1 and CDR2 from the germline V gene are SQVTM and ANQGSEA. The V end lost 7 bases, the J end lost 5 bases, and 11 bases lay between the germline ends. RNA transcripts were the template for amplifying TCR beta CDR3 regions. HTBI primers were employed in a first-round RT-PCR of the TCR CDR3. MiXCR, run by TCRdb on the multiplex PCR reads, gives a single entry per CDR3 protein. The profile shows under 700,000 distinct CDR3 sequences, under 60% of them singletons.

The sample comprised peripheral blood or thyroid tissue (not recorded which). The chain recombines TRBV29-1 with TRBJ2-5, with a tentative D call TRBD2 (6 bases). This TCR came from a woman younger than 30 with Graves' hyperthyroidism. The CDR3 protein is CSGRDGETQYF. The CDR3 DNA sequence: TGCAGCGGGAGGGACGGGGAGACCCAGTACTTC.